This T cell receptor (beta chain) was sequenced in a study of T cells after yellow fever vaccination. Study findings and constraints: By day 5 rather than day 15, the secondary response had peaked, though it was weaker. Primary-vaccination clones mostly resurfaced post-booster (about 96% CD4, approximately 90% CD8).

This CDR3 has 13 amino acids. Trimming removed 1 base from V and 4 bases from J, with 8 bases in between. The germline gives CDR1 SGHAT, CDR2 FQNNGV. The TCR cDNA carried a universal primer site and UMIs from 5'RACE template switching. TCRdb ran MiXCR on the 5' RACE reads and lists one entry per CDR3 protein. The table shows some 260,000 distinct CDR3 sequences, with about 5.2% occurring only once. At least ten counts were recorded for this clonotype. Its target is not known. The sequence was obtained from a young man who received the YFV17D yellow fever vaccine. The input for sequencing was CD4+ T cells sorted from PBMCs, taken on the day of the yellow fever booster vaccination. The gene calls are TRBV11-2 and TRBJ2-7, with TRBD1 as a possible D gene (5 bases). In DNA, the CDR3 is TGTGCCAGCAGCTTAGGCAGGGTATACGAGCAGTACTTC. Protein: CASSLGRVYEQYF. The whole variable domain, filled in from reference TRBV11-2 and TRBJ2-7, reads EAGVAQSPRYKIIEKRQSVAFWCNPISGHATLYWYQQILGQGPKLLIQFQNNGVVDDSQLPKDRFSAERLKGVDSTLKIQPAKLEDSAVYLCASSLGRVYEQYFGPGTRLTVT.